Presented here are 30 T cell receptor beta chains from one specimen sequenced in a study of cytomegalovirus exposure and HLA in healthy donors. PCR employed 60 Vbeta and 13 Jbeta primers. Libraries were prepared by immunoSEQ multiplex PCR; TCRdb keeps only in-frame clonotypes and omits some of them. The table has around 170,000 clones, 84% seen once. The source material was PBMCs. These receptors came from a woman aged 50 to 65 in good health and CMV-seropositive.

The chain uses TRBV6-1 and TRBJ2-5, with 7 positions matching TRBD1. The DNA end lines up better with TRBJ2-7; the J call may be wrong. Per the germline V gene, CDR1 is MNHNS and CDR2 is SASEGT. The CDR3 consists of 14 residues. The CDR3 sequence: CASLKETGTYEQYF. CDR3 coding DNA: TGTGCCAGCCTGAAGGAGACAGGGACCTACGAGCAGTACTTC.

CDR3 bases: TGCGCCAGCAGCCAAGATCCCGGGAGATTTTACTACACCTTC. As protein: CASSQDPGRFYYTF. The J gene is TRBJ1-2, the V gene TRBV23-1; D is uncertain. TRBV23-1 is sorted into the ORF group, with uncertain function. Trimming stripped 6 bases from V and 10 bases from J, with 21 bases between. CDR3 size: 14 residues.

This clone was found once. The rearrangement uses TRBV5-1 and TRBJ2-5; 7 nucleotides align to TRBD1. CDR3 length: 16 amino acids. Germline assignment: CDR1 SGHRS and CDR2 YFSETQ. V gave up 4 bases and J gave up 1 base; unmatched junction bases: 10. The CDR3 DNA sequence: TGCGCCAGCAGCGCAACCATATCAGGGGGCCAAGAGACCCAGTACTTC. This sequence encodes CASSATISGGQETQYF. The whole variable domain, filled in from reference TRBV5-1 and TRBJ2-5, reads KAGVTQTPRYLIKTRGQQVTLSCSPISGHRSVSWYQQTPGQGLQFLFEYFSETQRNKGNFPGRFSGRQFSNSRSEMNVSTLELGDSALYLCASSATISGGQETQYFGPGTRLLVL.

Concerning this clone: One end of the junction is discordant with germline, which a read error may explain. The chain recombines TRBV7-9 with TRBJ2-7; 8 bases agree with TRBD2. Germline V lookup: CDR1 SEHNR, CDR2 FQNEAQ (reference sequence). This CDR3 spans 16 amino acids. CDR3: CSSSLDRAGGPYEQYF. The CDR3 region has the DNA TGTTCCAGCAGCTTAGATCGGGCGGGGGGCCCCTACGAGCAGTACTTC. The whole variable domain, filled in from reference TRBV7-9 and TRBJ2-7, reads DTGVSQNPRHKITKRGQNVTFRCDPISEHNRLYWYRQTLGQGPEFLTYFQNEAQLEKSRLLSDRFSAERPKGSFSTLEIQRTEQGDSAMYLCSSSLDRAGGPYEQYFGPGTRLTVT.

The chain links TRBV7-3 to TRBJ2-3; D possibly corresponds to TRBD1 (5 bases). CDR3 length: 16 amino acids. Trimming took off 1 base at V and 2 bases at J, with 13 bases between the two ends. Germline V gene lookup returns CDR1 SGHTA and CDR2 FQGTGA. CDR3 coding DNA: TGTGCCAGCAGCTTAAACCCCCCGGACAACACAGATACGCAGTATTTT. Translation: CASSLNPPDNTDTQYF.

This chain links TRBV7-9 with TRBJ2-5; weak D call: TRBD1 (6 bases). The germline gives CDR1 SEHNR, CDR2 FQNEAQ (reference sequence). Trimming stripped 7 bases from V and 2 bases from J, with 14 bases between. The CDR3 totals 14 residues. The CDR3 loop is CASIIQGYQETQYF. DNA for the CDR3: TGTGCCAGCATCATCCAGGGGTATCAAGAGACCCAGTACTTC.

J is TRBJ1-2 and V is TRBV6-5; D gene ambiguous. Germline V gene sequence: CDR1 MNHEY, CDR2 SVGAGI. The CDR3 is 15 amino acids. Trimming removed 5 bases from V and 3 bases from J, with 16 bases in between. The DNA for the CDR3 is TGTGCCAGCAGTGTCCTTCAGGCGGACTACTATGGCTACACCTTC. Translating it yields CASSVLQADYYGYTF.

As for this clone: The germline gene is not matched at one end of the junction; a read error may be the cause. V and J are TRBV5-4 and TRBJ1-2; 10 nucleotides match TRBD1. The V gene's germline CDR1 is SGHNT and CDR2 YYREEE (reference sequence). The CDR3 has 14 residues. In DNA form, the CDR3 reads TGTGCCAGCAGCTGGGACAGGGGTGTCTATGGCCACACCTTC. Amino acids: CASSWDRGVYGHTF. Filled out from reference TRBV5-4 and TRBJ1-2, the complete variable domain reads ETGVTQSPTHLIKTRGQQVTLRCSSQSGHNTVSWYQQALGQGPQFIFQYYREEENGRGNFPPRFSGLQFPNYSSELNVNALELDDSALYLCASSWDRGVYGHTFGSGTRLTVV.

V is TRBV9 and J is TRBJ2-2; 10 nucleotides match TRBD1. V lost 3 bases and J lost 3; bases outside the gene matches: 11. Looked up from germline, CDR1 is SGDLS and CDR2 is YYNGEE. This CDR3 is built from 18 residues. In DNA, the CDR3 is TGTGCCAGCAGCGCTCACACCGGGACAGGGGATTACACCGGGGAGCTGTTTTTT. Residues: CASSAHTGTGDYTGELFF.

The V call is TRBV29-1, the J call TRBJ2-3; D perhaps matches TRBD1 (7 bases). The CDR3 sequence is 15 residues long. Germline V gene sequence: CDR1 SQVTM, CDR2 ANQGSEA. Trimming cost V 0 bases and J 8 bases, with 18 bases left between them. CDR3 protein: CSVEDGQGGLGTQYF. In DNA, the CDR3 is TGCAGCGTTGAAGATGGGCAGGGGGGCTTAGGTACGCAGTATTTT.

DNA for the CDR3: TGTGCCAGCAGAAATAGCGGGGCGAACACCGGGGAGCTGTTTTTT. Protein: CASRNSGANTGELFF. V is TRBV6-5 and J is TRBJ2-2; TRBD2 agrees at 8 bases. The junction had 3 bases not matched to a gene; V was cut back by 6 bases and J by 0 bases. This CDR3 is built from 15 residues. Germline V gene lookup returns CDR1 MNHEY and CDR2 SVGAGI.

The V gene is TRBV29-1, the J gene TRBJ2-5; possibly TRBD2 for D (5 bases). The V end was cut by 7 bases, the J end by 7 bases, with 16 bases between. The CDR3 consists of 12 residues. The germline V gene has CDR1 SQVTM and CDR2 ANQGSEA. In DNA form, the CDR3 reads TGCAGCGATGCTGCGGGTGGGGTGACCCAGTACTTC. Protein product: CSDAAGGVTQYF.

This chain links TRBV9 with TRBJ1-6; 9 bases agree with TRBD1. V was pared by 3 bases and J by 7 bases, with 8 bases of the junction left unmatched. The CDR3 runs 16 residues. Germline CDR1 reads SGDLS; CDR2 reads YYNGEE. The CDR3 DNA sequence: TGTGCCAGCAGCGCCTCCGGGACAGGGACCAATTCACCCCTCCACTTT. Translation: CASSASGTGTNSPLHF.

The CDR3 bases are TGCGCCAGCAGCTCGGTCACAGGGGCTGCCGGGGAGCTGTTTTTT. It codes for CASSSVTGAAGELFF. The chain is built from TRBV5-1 and TRBJ2-2, with TRBD1 identical over 7 bases. The trim removed 3 bases at V and 6 bases at J, leaving 8 bases unmatched. CDR3 size: 15 residues. The germline gives CDR1 SGHRS, CDR2 YFSETQ.

This chain links TRBV28 with TRBJ1-3; 7 nucleotides align to TRBD1. Germline CDR1 MDHEN, CDR2 SYDVKM. Trimming at V came to 2 bases and at J to 4 bases, leaving 5 bases not matched to a gene. The CDR3 sequence is 15 residues long. The CDR3 coding sequence is TGTGCCAGCAGTTTACCTACAGGGGCGGGAAACACCATATATTTT. Its translation is CASSLPTGAGNTIYF.

The chain carries TRBV5-4 and TRBJ1-3; D is possibly TRBD1 (6 bases). The length of the CDR3 is 17 residues. Germline values: CDR1 SGHNT, CDR2 YYREEE (reference sequence). V lost 3 bases, J lost 4 bases, and 20 bases lay in between. CDR3 protein: CASSSGGVTGAGNTIYF. For the CDR3, the DNA is TGTGCCAGCAGCTCGGGGGGGGTGACAGGTGCCGGAAACACCATATATTTT.

The chain is built from TRBV5-1 and TRBJ2-5; no clear D. Per the germline V gene, CDR1 is SGHRS and CDR2 is YFSETQ. There are 14 residues in the CDR3. V lost 1 base and J lost 7, with 14 bases in between. The CDR3 here is CASSLSSEPGTQYF. The CDR3 bases are TGCGCCAGCAGCTTGAGCTCCGAACCTGGGACCCAGTACTTC.

This chain links TRBV11-2 with TRBJ2-1, with D hard to call. CDR1 is SGHAT and CDR2 is FQNNGV in the germline V gene. V lost 3 bases, J lost 1 base, and 7 bases lay in between. This CDR3 contains 14 residues. The CDR3 is CASSFATSYNEQFF. Written as DNA, the CDR3 is TGTGCCAGCAGCTTCGCCACATCCTACAATGAGCAGTTCTTC.

The chain joins TRBV6-5 to TRBJ2-1, with 11 bases that match TRBD1. CDR1 is MNHEY, CDR2 SVGAGI, per germline. V lost 6 bases, J lost 4 bases, and 2 bases stayed unmatched. This CDR3 is 14 amino acids long. CDR3 sequence: CASRGTGGYNEQFF. In nucleotides, the CDR3 is TGTGCCAGCAGGGGGACAGGGGGTTACAATGAGCAGTTCTTC.

The genes are TRBV28 and TRBJ2-5; TRBD1 agrees at 9 bases. V lost 7 bases, J lost 1 base, and 1 base stayed unmatched. The CDR3 contains 13 residues. Per the germline V gene, CDR1 is MDHEN and CDR2 is SYDVKM. The CDR3 region is CASKGQGQETQYF. The CDR3, as DNA: TGTGCCAGCAAGGGACAGGGCCAAGAGACCCAGTACTTC.

The chain links TRBV11-1 to TRBJ2-3; TRBD2 agrees at 10 bases. This CDR3 is built from 19 residues. V dropped 5 bases and J dropped 4; count of bases not matched to a gene: 18. From germline, CDR1 is SGHAT and CDR2 FQDESV (reference sequence). The DNA for the CDR3 is TGTGCCAGCAGCCCGAGTCTCTTAGGACTAGCGGCCAGTCCAGATACGCAGTATTTT. This encodes CASSPSLLGLAASPDTQYF. The full variable domain, its missing parts supplied by reference TRBV11-1 and TRBJ2-3, is EAEVAQSPRYKITEKSQAVAFWCDPISGHATLYWYRQILGQGPELLVQFQDESVVDDSQLPKDRFSAERLKGVDSTLKIQPAELGDSAMYLCASSPSLLGLAASPDTQYFGPGTRLTVL.

V is TRBV29-1 and J is TRBJ2-3; D might be TRBD2 (5 bases). Trimming left V 8 bases short and J 4 bases short, with 16 bases between. This CDR3 spans 13 amino acids. The V gene's germline CDR1 is SQVTM and CDR2 ANQGSEA. CDR3 amino acids: CSSRERSPDTQYF. The DNA for the CDR3 is TGCAGCTCTAGGGAGAGGAGCCCAGATACGCAGTATTTT.

The V call is TRBV21-1, the J call TRBJ2-2; the table gives TRBD2 as D, unverified against the DNA. TRBV21-1 is a pseudogene locus. This CDR3 contains 13 residues. The CDR3 nucleotides read TGTGCCAGCCGCCATCCGAGCGTACGGGGAGCTGTTTTT. Its protein is CASRHPSVRGAVF.

The chain links TRBV5-1 to TRBJ1-3; D gene ambiguous. Trimming took off 2 bases at V and 4 bases at J, with 13 bases between the two ends. Germline V CDR1 and CDR2: SGHRS, YFSETQ. The CDR3 is 15 amino acids. The CDR3 region is CASSLMGGEGNTIYF. CDR3 sequence (DNA): TGCGCCAGCAGCTTAATGGGAGGCGAGGGAAACACCATATATTTT.

The chain carries TRBV5-1 and TRBJ1-6; 8 nucleotides line up with TRBD1. Germline values: CDR1 SGHRS, CDR2 YFSETQ. V dropped 4 bases and J dropped 5; count of bases not matched to a gene: 5. This CDR3 has 15 amino acids. The CDR3 DNA follows: TGCGCCAGCAGCCCCACAGGGGGAAATAATTCACCCCTCCACTTT. Protein sequence: CASSPTGGNNSPLHF.

V usage is TRBV18 and J usage is TRBJ1-1, with D maybe TRBD1 (5 bases). V lost 1 base and J lost 0, with 12 bases in between. The length of the CDR3 is 16 residues. Germline V lookup: CDR1 KGHSH, CDR2 LQKENI. In DNA, the CDR3 is TGTGCCAGCTCACCACGCCTACAGGATTTGAACACTGAAGCTTTCTTT. It encodes CASSPRLQDLNTEAFF.

The chain couples TRBV7-8 to TRBJ1-4; TRBD1 agrees at 10 bases. Trimming removed 5 bases from V and 1 base from J; junction bases left unmatched: 4. CDR3 length equals 16 residues. The germline gives CDR1 SGHVS, CDR2 FQNEAQ. DNA for the CDR3: TGTGCCAGCAGCGTAGGGACAGGGGTAACTAATGAAAAACTGTTTTTT. Protein sequence: CASSVGTGVTNEKLFF.

This chain links TRBV11-2 with TRBJ2-7; 10 bases agree with TRBD2. Germline CDR1 reads SGHAT; CDR2 reads FQNNGV. The CDR3 is 15 residues long. The J segment lost 5 bases and the V segment lost 5 bases, leaving 9 bases of the junction unmatched. Here the CDR3 reads CASSLSGGTANEQYF. The CDR3 coding sequence is TGTGCCAGCAGCCTTAGCGGGGGGACCGCCAACGAGCAGTACTTC.

This clone was counted between two and nine times. The chain links TRBV6-1 to TRBJ1-3; D not certain. The V gene lost 2 bases and the J gene lost 7 bases, with 12 bases spanning the gap. Germline V gene data show CDR1 as MNHNS and CDR2 as SASEGT. This CDR3 is 14 amino acids long. The DNA of the CDR3 is TGTGCCAGCAGTGAACAGGATCGGTGGAACACCATATATTTT. Translating it yields CASSEQDRWNTIYF.

In nucleotides, the CDR3 is TGTGCCAGCAGCTTGAAAACCGGGACAGCCTACAATGAGCAGTTCTTC. Protein: CASSLKTGTAYNEQFF. The rearrangement links TRBV4-2 to TRBJ2-1; 7 nucleotides line up with TRBD1. Germline CDR1 LGHNA, CDR2 YNFKEQ. The trim removed 5 bases at V and 2 bases at J, leaving 9 bases unmatched. The CDR3 sequence is 16 residues long.